These 25 T cell receptor beta chains originate from one sample sequenced in a study of T cells after yellow fever vaccination. Using its own MiXCR run on the 5' RACE reads, TCRdb lists one record per CDR3 protein. The table lists some 390,000 distinct CDR3 sequences, roughly a sixth of them singletons. Material: PBMCs, obtained before the yellow fever booster vaccination. These receptor sequences come from a man younger than 35 who received the YFV17D yellow fever vaccine.

This clonotype showed up just a few times. The V gene is TRBV5-6, the J gene TRBJ1-5; 7 bases line up with TRBD1. Germline lookup yields CDR1 SGHDT and CDR2 YYEEEE. Germline trimming cut 3 bases from V and 0 bases from J; bases unmatched to any gene: 9. The CDR3 contains 17 residues. The CDR3 region is CASSYGTDMFSNQPQHF. CDR3 nucleotides: TGTGCCAGCAGCTACGGGACAGACATGTTTAGCAATCAGCCCCAGCATTTT.

The V call is TRBV5-1, the J call TRBJ2-7; D possibly uses TRBD1 or TRBD2 (6 bases each). Germline V gene data show CDR1 as SGHRS and CDR2 as YFSETQ. Between the trimmed V and J ends, which lost 2 bases and 7 bases, there was a span of 16 bases. The CDR3 loop spans 14 amino acids. The chain's CDR3 is CASSFGGGTGEQYV. CDR3 coding DNA: TGCGCCAGCAGCTTTGGAGGGGGGACGGGAGAGCAGTACGTC.

This clonotype was detected only a few times. In DNA form, the CDR3 reads TGCGCCAGCAGCCTAGAGCAGGGAATAGATACGCAGTATTTT. Translation gives CASSLEQGIDTQYF. The V gene is TRBV4-1, the J gene TRBJ2-3; D may be TRBD1 (5 bases). The CDR3 has 14 residues. CDR1 is MGHRA and CDR2 is YSYEKL in the germline V gene. V was pared by 4 bases and J by 5 bases, with 13 bases between.

J is TRBJ2-5 and V is TRBV29-1; D uncertain. Germline CDR1 and CDR2: SQVTM and ANQGSEA. The CDR3 length is 11 residues. Trimming removed 4 bases from V and 5 bases from J, with 8 bases in between. The CDR3 is CSVVSTETQYF. DNA of the CDR3: TGCAGCGTTGTATCCACTGAGACCCAGTACTTC. Full variable domain (rest looked up from reference TRBV29-1 and TRBJ2-5): SAVISQKPSRDICQRGTSLTIQCQVDSQVTMMFWYRQQPGQSLTLIATANQGSEATYESGFVIDKFPISRPNLTFSTLTVSNMSPEDSSIYLCSVVSTETQYFGPGTRLLVL.

The chain couples TRBV2 to TRBJ2-1, with 10 bases lining up with TRBD2. The CDR3 totals 14 residues. The V gene's germline CDR1 is SNHLY and CDR2 FYNNEI. V dropped 8 bases and J dropped 7; count of bases not matched to a gene: 8. The CDR3 loop is CASRPSGGDNEQFF. Here the CDR3 DNA reads TGTGCCAGCCGACCGAGCGGGGGGGATAATGAGCAGTTCTTC.

This clonotype has just a few counts. The chain employs TRBV20-1 and TRBJ2-2; TRBD1 matches 9 bases. CDR1 is DFQATT and CDR2 is SNEGSKA in the germline V gene (reference sequence). The CDR3 runs 16 residues. V was clipped by 0 bases and J by 7 bases; unmatched bases: 9. The DNA for the CDR3 is TGCAGTGCTAGAGATCCTGACAGGGGGGCTAGCGGGGAGCTGTTTTTT. Translating gives CSARDPDRGASGELFF.

This clonotype came up a few times. The V call is TRBV20-1, the J call TRBJ2-1, with 11 bases matching TRBD2. The V segment lost 1 base and the J segment 3 bases; nucleotides outside the gene matches: 5. Germline values: CDR1 DFQATT, CDR2 SNEGSKA (reference sequence). The CDR3 extends over 16 amino acids. The DNA for the CDR3 is TGCAGTGCTAGAGGCCTCCTAGCGGGGGGCTACAATGAGCAGTTCTTC. It translates to CSARGLLAGGYNEQFF.

This clonotype was found many times. The genes are TRBV5-1 and TRBJ1-2, with D unclear. Trimming took 1 base from V and 7 from J, leaving 11 bases between them. The CDR3 is made up of 13 amino acids. CDR1 and CDR2 (germline): SGHRS, YFSETQ. The CDR3 region is CASSLFLNTGYTF. The CDR3 nucleotides are TGCGCCAGCAGCTTGTTTTTAAACACTGGCTACACCTTC.

This clonotype was detected many times. This rearrangement joins TRBV5-1 to TRBJ2-1; 11 bases line up with TRBD1. The CDR3 is 15 amino acids. Germline trimming cut 4 bases from V and 8 bases from J; bases unmatched to any gene: 8. CDR1 SGHRS and CDR2 YFSETQ come from the germline V gene. In DNA, the CDR3 is TGCGCCAGCAGCCCCGGAGGACAGGGGGCCTATGAGCAGTTCTTC. This translates into CASSPGGQGAYEQFF.

This clonotype was counted a few times. The CDR3 spells CASSPPGQGSDTGELFF. The CDR3 DNA reads TGTGCCAGCTCACCACCGGGACAGGGGTCGGACACCGGGGAGCTGTTTTTT. V and J are TRBV18 and TRBJ2-2; 10 bases align to TRBD1. CDR3 length equals 17 residues. Germline CDR1 is KGHSH and CDR2 is LQKENI. V lost 0 bases and J lost 3; bases outside the gene matches: 4.

This clonotype turned up a few times. The CDR3 DNA reads as TGTGCCACCAGTGATATGAAGACCCAGTACTTC. As protein: CATSDMKTQYF. This chain links TRBV24-1 with TRBJ2-5, with D unresolved. CDR1 KGHDR and CDR2 SFDVKD come from the germline V gene. This CDR3 is built from 11 residues. The V end lost 3 bases, the J end lost 6 bases, and 4 bases lay between the germline ends.

This clonotype has ten or more counts. The V call is TRBV29-1, the J call TRBJ2-5; D unclear. The CDR3 extends over 8 amino acids. The V gene's germline CDR1 is SQVTM and CDR2 ANQGSEA. V was clipped by 8 bases and J by 4 bases, with 2 bases between them. In DNA form, the CDR3 reads TGCAGCACAGAGACCCAGTACTTC. Translated, it gives CSTETQYF.

This clonotype has just a few counts. This chain uses TRBV5-1 with TRBJ2-1, with 8 bases matching TRBD1. Losses at the gene ends were 2 bases for V and 9 bases for J; bases not matched to a gene: 16. The CDR3 is 17 amino acids. The germline V gene encodes CDR1 SGHRS and CDR2 YFSETQ. The CDR3 DNA reads as TGCGCCAGCAGCTTCAGGGGGCGGCGAACAGGGGGAACTGAGCAGTTCTTC. Translation: CASSFRGRRTGGTEQFF.

The rearrangement joins TRBV7-2 to TRBJ2-5; possibly TRBD2 for D (6 bases). In germline, CDR1 is SGHTA, CDR2 FQGNSA. Trimming left V 4 bases short and J 5 bases short, with 17 bases between. The CDR3 sequence is 15 residues long. The DNA for the CDR3 is TGTGCCAGCAGCTACTTCGTGGGGGGTTGGGAGACCCAGTACTTC. It encodes CASSYFVGGWETQYF.

In its sample, this clonotype was seen a few times. This chain uses TRBV5-1 with TRBJ1-5, with 8 nucleotides matching TRBD1. Germline CDR1 and CDR2: SGHRS and YFSETQ. The CDR3 contains 14 residues. The V and J ends lost 4 bases and 7 bases, in that order; junction bases with no gene match: 7. The CDR3 nucleotides read TGCGCCAGCAGCATCGGGACAGGCGGGCAGCCCCAGCATTTT. Residues: CASSIGTGGQPQHF.

This clonotype has a handful of counts. The chain links TRBV5-1 to TRBJ2-7, with TRBD1 matching 8 bases. Trimming cost V 4 bases and J 5 bases; bases outside gene matches: 2. The CDR3 loop spans 12 amino acids. Per the germline V gene, CDR1 is SGHRS and CDR2 is YFSETQ. CDR3 sequence: CASSQDRDEQYF. In DNA, the CDR3 is TGCGCCAGCAGCCAGGACAGGGACGAGCAGTACTTC.

This clonotype occurred a few times. The chain links TRBV12-3 or TRBV12-4 to TRBJ2-3, with 12 bases matching TRBD2. Trimming removed 6 bases from V and 11 bases from J; junction bases left unmatched: 12. This CDR3 region has 15 residues. CDR3 bases: TGTGCCAGCAGCCCAGGACTAGCGGGGACAATAGGGCAGTATTTT. Its protein is CASSPGLAGTIGQYF.

This clonotype has only a few counts. This sequence joins TRBV6-6 and TRBJ2-7, with no clear D. Germline V lookup: CDR1 MNHNY, CDR2 SVGAGI (reference sequence). V was pared by 0 bases and J by 6 bases, with 3 bases between. The CDR3 covers 11 residues. The CDR3 is CASSYSAEQYF. CDR3 in DNA: TGTGCCAGCAGTTACTCGGCCGAGCAGTACTTC.

The chain joins TRBV18 to TRBJ1-2; D possibly corresponds to TRBD1 (5 bases). This CDR3 contains 15 residues. Trimming pared 0 bases from V and 3 bases from J, leaving 11 bases between. Per the germline V gene, CDR1 is KGHSH and CDR2 is LQKENI. The CDR3 DNA follows: TGTGCCAGCTCACCACCAGGGGCGGAAGACTATGGCTACACCTTC. It encodes CASSPPGAEDYGYTF.

This clonotype turned up a few times. This sequence joins TRBV4-2 and TRBJ1-1; TRBD1 might be the D (6 bases). Trimming pared 0 bases from V and 1 base from J, leaving 12 bases between. Germline V gene sequence: CDR1 LGHNA, CDR2 YNFKEQ. The CDR3 is 16 amino acids. CDR3 coding DNA: TGTGCCAGCAGCCAAGATGAATCAGGGGCGAACACTGAAGCTTTCTTT. Its translation is CASSQDESGANTEAFF.

The chain links TRBV7-6 to TRBJ2-6; maybe TRBD2 (7 bases). Trimming cost V 2 bases and J 3 bases, with 20 bases left between them. CDR3 length: 19 amino acids. Looked up from germline, CDR1 is SGHVS and CDR2 is FNYEAQ. The CDR3 protein is CASSLQPLEGGYGANVLTF. The CDR3 DNA sequence: TGTGCCAGCAGCTTACAACCCCTCGAGGGGGGGTATGGGGCCAACGTCCTGACTTTC.

The chain links TRBV20-1 to TRBJ1-2, with 7 bases matching TRBD1. CDR3 size: 14 residues. CDR1 DFQATT and CDR2 SNEGSKA come from the germline V gene (reference sequence). V lost 4 bases, J lost 7 bases, and 12 bases stayed unmatched. The CDR3 region is CSATKGRGQGGYTF. For the CDR3, the DNA is TGCAGTGCTACCAAGGGGAGGGGGCAAGGTGGCTACACCTTC.

V usage is TRBV4-3 and J usage is TRBJ2-2; D gene unclear. The CDR3 extends over 16 amino acids. The germline V gene has CDR1 LGHNA and CDR2 YSLEER. V gave up 0 bases and J gave up 7 bases, with 15 bases separating them. CDR3 in amino acids: CASSQDPGRTDGELFF. In DNA form, the CDR3 reads TGCGCCAGCAGCCAAGATCCTGGACGAACCGACGGGGAGCTGTTTTTT.

The rearrangement joins TRBV24-1 to TRBJ1-1; tentatively, D is TRBD1 (6 bases). Germline CDR1 reads KGHDR; CDR2 reads SFDVKD. The CDR3 runs 13 residues. Deletions cut 9 bases from V and 1 base from J, with 11 bases between. The CDR3 DNA reads TGTGCCACCGAGGGGGATAGGAACACTGAAGCTTTCTTT. Its protein is CATEGDRNTEAFF.

The J gene is TRBJ2-3, the V gene TRBV7-3; 7 bases are a match to TRBD1. V gave up 5 bases and J gave up 5 bases; unmatched junction bases: 7. The CDR3 has 14 residues. The germline V gene encodes CDR1 SGHTA and CDR2 FQGTGA. CDR3 sequence: CASSLQGMEDTQYF. The DNA of the CDR3 is TGTGCCAGCAGCCTACAGGGGATGGAAGATACGCAGTATTTT.